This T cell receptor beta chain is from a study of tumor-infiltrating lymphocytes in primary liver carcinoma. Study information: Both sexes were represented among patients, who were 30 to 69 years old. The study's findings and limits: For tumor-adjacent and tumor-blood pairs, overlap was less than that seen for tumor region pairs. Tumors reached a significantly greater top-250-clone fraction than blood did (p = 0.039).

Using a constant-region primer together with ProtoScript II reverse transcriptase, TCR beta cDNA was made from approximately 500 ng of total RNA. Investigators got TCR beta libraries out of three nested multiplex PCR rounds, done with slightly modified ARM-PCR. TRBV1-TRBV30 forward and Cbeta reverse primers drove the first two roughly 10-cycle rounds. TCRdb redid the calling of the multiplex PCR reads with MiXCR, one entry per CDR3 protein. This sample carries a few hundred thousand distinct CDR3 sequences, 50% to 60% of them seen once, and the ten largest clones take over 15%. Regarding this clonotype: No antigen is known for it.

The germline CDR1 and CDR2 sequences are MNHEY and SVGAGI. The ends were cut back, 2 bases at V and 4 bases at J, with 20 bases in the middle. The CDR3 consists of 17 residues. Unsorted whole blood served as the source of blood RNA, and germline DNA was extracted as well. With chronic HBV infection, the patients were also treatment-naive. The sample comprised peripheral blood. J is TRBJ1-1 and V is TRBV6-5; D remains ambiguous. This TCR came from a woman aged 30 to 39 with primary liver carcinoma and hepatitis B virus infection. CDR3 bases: TGTGCCAGCAGTTACCTTACAGCCACGGGGTTGTCCACTGAAGCTTTCTTT. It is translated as CASSYLTATGLSTEAFF.